What follows is one TCR beta chain and its context. About 91 million PBMCs served as the genomic DNA source for unsorted samples. CDR1 and CDR2 from the germline V gene are SNHLY and FYNNEI. V lost 8 bases and J 0 bases, leaving 11 bases between the germline ends. The CDR3 covers 13 residues. The entry originates in a study of shared clonotypes between healthy human individuals. Ten immunoSEQ deep assay plates were used to sequence the DNA of unsorted PBMCs. Per the original data handling: From ImmunoSEQ came sequences covering only the junction and carrying no quality scores, so filtering differed. This table comes from immunoSEQ multiplex PCR, and its TCRdb copy is limited to in-frame clones, with some not included. V and J calls and clone size come straight from that table; D and trimming were deduced from the DNA. Of around 430,000 clones listed, roughly 77% were seen once; the top ten hold about 12%.

The rearrangement uses TRBV2 and TRBJ2-7; no clear D. The specimen was PBMCs. The TCR sequence derives from a woman aged 40 to 50 in good health. Some clones in this sample may be carry-over from other donors' samples. The CDR3 is CASRLTLSYEQYF. CDR3 nucleotide sequence: TGTGCCAGCCGCTTGACACTCTCCTACGAGCAGTACTTC.